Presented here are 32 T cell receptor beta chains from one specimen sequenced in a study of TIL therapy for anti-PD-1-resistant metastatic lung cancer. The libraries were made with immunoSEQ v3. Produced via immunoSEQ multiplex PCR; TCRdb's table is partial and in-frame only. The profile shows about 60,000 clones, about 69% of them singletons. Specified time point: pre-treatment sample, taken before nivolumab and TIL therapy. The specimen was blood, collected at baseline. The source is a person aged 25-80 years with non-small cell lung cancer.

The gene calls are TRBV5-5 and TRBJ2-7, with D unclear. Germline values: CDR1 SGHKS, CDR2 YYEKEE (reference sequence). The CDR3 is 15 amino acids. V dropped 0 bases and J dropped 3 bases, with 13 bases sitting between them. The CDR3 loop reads CASSLVLGSYYEQYF. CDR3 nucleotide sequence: TGTGCCAGCAGCTTGGTATTGGGCTCCTACTACGAGCAGTACTTC.

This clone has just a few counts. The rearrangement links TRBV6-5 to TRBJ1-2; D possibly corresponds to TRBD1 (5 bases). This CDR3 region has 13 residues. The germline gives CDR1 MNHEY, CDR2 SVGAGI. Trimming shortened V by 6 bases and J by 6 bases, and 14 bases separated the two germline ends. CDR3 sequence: CASSTWGGDGYTF. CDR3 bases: TGTGCCAGCAGCACTTGGGGCGGTGATGGCTACACCTTC.

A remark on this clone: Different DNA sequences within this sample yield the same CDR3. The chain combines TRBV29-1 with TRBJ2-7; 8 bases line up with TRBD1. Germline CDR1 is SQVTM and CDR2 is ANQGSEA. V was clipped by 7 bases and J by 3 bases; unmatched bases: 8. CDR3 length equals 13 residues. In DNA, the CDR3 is TGCAGCGCTTCAGGACAGGGAGACTACGAGCAGTACTTC. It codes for CSASGQGDYEQYF.

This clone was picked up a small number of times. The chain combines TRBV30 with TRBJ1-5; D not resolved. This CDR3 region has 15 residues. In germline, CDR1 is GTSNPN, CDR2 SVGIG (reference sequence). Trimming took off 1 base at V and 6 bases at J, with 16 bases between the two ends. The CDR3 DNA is TGTGCCTGGAGTGGGAAAGGGTATCTGATTCAGCCCCAGCATTTT. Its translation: CAWSGKGYLIQPQHF.

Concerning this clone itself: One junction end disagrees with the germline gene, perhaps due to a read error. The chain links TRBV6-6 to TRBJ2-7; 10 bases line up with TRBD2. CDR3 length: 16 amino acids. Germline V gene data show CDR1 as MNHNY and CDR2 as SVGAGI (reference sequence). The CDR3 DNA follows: TGTGCCAGCAGTTCGACCACTAGCGGGATCTCCAACGAGCAGTACTTC. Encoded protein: CASSSTTSGISNEQYF.

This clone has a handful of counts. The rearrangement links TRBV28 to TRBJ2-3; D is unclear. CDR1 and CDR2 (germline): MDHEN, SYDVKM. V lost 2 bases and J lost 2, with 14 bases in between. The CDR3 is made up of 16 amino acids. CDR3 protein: CASSLNPGPSTDTQYF. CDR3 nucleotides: TGTGCCAGCAGTTTAAACCCAGGACCCTCCACAGATACGCAGTATTTT. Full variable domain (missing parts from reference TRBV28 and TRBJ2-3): DVKVTQSSRYLVKRTGEKVFLECVQDMDHENMFWYRQDPGLGLRLIYFSYDVKMKEKGDIPEGYSVSREKKERFSLILESASTNQTSMYLCASSLNPGPSTDTQYFGPGTRLTVL.

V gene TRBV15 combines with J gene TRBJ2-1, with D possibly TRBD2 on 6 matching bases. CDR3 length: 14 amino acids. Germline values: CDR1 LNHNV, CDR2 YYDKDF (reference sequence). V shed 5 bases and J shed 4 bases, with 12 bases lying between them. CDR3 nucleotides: TGTGCCACCAGCGGCGGGGTAAATTACAATGAGCAGTTCTTC. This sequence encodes CATSGGVNYNEQFF.

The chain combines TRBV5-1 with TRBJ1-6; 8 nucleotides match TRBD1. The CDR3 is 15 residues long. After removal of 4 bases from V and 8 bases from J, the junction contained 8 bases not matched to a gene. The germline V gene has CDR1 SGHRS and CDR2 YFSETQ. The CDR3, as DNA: TGCGCCAGCAGCCTAGGGACAGGAAGGGATTCACCCCTCCACTTT. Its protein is CASSLGTGRDSPLHF.

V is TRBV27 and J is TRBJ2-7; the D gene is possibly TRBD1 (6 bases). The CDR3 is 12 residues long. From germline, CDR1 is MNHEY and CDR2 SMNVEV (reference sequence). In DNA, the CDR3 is TGTGCTACCGGACAGATCCCCTACGAGCAGTACTTC. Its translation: CATGQIPYEQYF.

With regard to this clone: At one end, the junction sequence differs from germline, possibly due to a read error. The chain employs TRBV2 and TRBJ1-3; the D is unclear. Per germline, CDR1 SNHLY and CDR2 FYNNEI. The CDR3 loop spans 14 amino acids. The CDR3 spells CASNYEGPGNTIYF. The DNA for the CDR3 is TGTGCCAGCAACTACGAGGGTCCTGGGAACACCATATATTTT. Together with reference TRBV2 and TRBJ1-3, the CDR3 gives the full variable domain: EPEVTQTPSHQVTQMGQEVILRCVPISNHLYFYWYRQILGQKVEFLVSFYNNEISEKSEIFDDQFSVERPDGSNFTLKIRSTKLEDSAMYFCASNYEGPGNTIYFGEGSWLTVV.

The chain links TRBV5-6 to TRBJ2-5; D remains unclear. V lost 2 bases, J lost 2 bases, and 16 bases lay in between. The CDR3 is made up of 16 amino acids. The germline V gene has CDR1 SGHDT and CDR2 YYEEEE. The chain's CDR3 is CASSFQFGDPQETQYF. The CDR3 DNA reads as TGTGCCAGCAGCTTCCAGTTCGGAGACCCTCAAGAGACCCAGTACTTC.

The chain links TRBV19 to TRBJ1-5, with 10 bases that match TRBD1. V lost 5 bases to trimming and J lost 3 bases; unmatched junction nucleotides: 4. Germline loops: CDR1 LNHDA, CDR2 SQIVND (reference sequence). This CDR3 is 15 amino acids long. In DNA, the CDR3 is TGTGCCAGTAGTCTTGACAGGGGGCCCAATCAGCCCCAGCATTTT. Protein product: CASSLDRGPNQPQHF.

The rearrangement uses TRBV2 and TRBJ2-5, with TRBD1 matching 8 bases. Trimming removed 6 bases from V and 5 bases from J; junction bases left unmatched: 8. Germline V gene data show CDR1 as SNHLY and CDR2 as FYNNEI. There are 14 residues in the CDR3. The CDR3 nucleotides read TGTGCCAGCAGCTCGACAGGGGCCCGGGAGACCCAGTACTTC. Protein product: CASSSTGARETQYF.

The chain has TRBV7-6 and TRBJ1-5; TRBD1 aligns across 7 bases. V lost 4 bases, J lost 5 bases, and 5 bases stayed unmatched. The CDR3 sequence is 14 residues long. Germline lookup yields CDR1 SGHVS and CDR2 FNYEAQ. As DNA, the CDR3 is TGTGCCAGCAGCTCTTCAGGGGGTGATCAGCCCCAGCATTTT. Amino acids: CASSSSGGDQPQHF.

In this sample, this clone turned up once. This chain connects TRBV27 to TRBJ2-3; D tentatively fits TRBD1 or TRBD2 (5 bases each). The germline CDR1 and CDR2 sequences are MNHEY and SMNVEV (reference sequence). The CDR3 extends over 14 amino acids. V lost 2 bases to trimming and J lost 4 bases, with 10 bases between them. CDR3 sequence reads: CASSLGTYADTQYF. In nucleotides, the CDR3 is TGTGCCAGCAGTTTAGGGACCTATGCAGATACGCAGTATTTT.

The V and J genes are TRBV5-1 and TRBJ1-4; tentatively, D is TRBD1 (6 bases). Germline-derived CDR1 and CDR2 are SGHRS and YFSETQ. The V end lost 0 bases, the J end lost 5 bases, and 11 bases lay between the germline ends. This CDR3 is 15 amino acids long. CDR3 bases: TGCGCCAGCAGCTTGGGCACCCAGGGGAATGAAAAACTGTTTTTT. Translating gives CASSLGTQGNEKLFF.

CDR3 loop: CASSTLAGDETQYF. As DNA, the CDR3 is TGTGCCAGCAGCACATTAGCGGGAGACGAGACCCAGTACTTC. The gene calls are TRBV9 and TRBJ2-5; TRBD2 matches at 9 bases. The junction had 6 bases not matched to a gene; V was cut back by 4 bases and J by 5 bases. CDR1 SGDLS and CDR2 YYNGEE come from the germline V gene. The CDR3 is made up of 14 amino acids.

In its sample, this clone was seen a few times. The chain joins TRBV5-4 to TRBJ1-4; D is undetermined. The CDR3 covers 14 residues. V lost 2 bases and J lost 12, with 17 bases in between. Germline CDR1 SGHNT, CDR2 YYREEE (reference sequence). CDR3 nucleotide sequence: TGTGCCAGCAGCTTAGCGGGTGAAACCTCGCAACTGTTTTTT. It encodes CASSLAGETSQLFF.

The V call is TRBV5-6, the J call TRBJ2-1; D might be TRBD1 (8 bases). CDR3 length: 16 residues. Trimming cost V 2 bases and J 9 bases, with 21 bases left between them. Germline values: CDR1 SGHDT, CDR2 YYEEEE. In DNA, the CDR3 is TGTGCCAGCAGCTTTCGGACAGGGCGGGGGCATACTGAGCAGTTCTTC. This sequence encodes CASSFRTGRGHTEQFF.

In DNA, the CDR3 is TGCGCCAGCAGCTTTTCAGGGGCTTATGGAAACACCATATATTTT. It is translated as CASSFSGAYGNTIYF. This chain links TRBV5-1 with TRBJ1-3; D perhaps matches TRBD1 (6 bases). The CDR3 totals 15 residues. V was trimmed by 2 bases and J by 3 bases, leaving 12 bases between them. The germline CDR1 and CDR2 sequences are SGHRS and YFSETQ.

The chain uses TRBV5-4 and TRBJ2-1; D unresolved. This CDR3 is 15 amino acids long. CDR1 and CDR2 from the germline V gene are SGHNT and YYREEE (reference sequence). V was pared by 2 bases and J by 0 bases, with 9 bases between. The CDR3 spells CASSFQASSYNEQFF. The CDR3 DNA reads TGTGCCAGCAGCTTCCAGGCTAGCTCCTACAATGAGCAGTTCTTC.

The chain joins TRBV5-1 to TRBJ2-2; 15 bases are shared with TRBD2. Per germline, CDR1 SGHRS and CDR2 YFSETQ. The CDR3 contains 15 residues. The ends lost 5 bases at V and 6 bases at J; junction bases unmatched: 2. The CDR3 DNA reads TGCGCCAGCAGGGGACTAGCGGGAGGAGCCGGGGAGCTGTTTTTT. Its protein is CASRGLAGGAGELFF.

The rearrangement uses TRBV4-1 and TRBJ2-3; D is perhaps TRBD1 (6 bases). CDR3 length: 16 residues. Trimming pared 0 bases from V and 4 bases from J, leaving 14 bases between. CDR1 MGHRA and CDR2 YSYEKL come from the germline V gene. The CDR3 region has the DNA TGCGCCAGCAGCCAAGATGGGGGCGCTAGGTCAGATACGCAGTATTTT. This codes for CASSQDGGARSDTQYF.

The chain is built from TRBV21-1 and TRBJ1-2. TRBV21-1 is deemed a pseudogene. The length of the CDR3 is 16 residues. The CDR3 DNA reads TGTGCCAGCAGCTTAAGTGGGGGGAGAGCTAACTATGGCTACACCTTC. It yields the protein CASSLSGGRANYGYTF.

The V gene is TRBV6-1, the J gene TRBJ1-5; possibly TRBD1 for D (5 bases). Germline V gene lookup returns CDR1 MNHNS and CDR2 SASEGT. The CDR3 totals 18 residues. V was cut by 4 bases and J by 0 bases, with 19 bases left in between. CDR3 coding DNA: TGTGCCAGCAGTGCCTCGGCAAGGGGACCCTATAGCAATCAGCCCCAGCATTTT. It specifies CASSASARGPYSNQPQHF.

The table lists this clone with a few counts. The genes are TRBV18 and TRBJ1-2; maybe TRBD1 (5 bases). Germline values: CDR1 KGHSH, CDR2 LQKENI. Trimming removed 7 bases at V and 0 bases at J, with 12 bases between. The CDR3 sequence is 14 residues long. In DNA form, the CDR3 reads TGTGCCAGCTTACAGGCAGGAACTAACTATGGCTACACCTTC. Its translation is CASLQAGTNYGYTF.

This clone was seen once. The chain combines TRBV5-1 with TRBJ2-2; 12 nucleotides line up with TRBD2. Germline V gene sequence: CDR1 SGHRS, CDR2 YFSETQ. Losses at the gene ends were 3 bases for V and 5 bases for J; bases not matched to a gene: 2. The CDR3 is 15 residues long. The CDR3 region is CASSYGTSGTGELFF. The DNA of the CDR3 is TGCGCCAGCAGCTATGGGACTAGCGGGACCGGGGAGCTGTTTTTT. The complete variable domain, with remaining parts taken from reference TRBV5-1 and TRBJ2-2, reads KAGVTQTPRYLIKTRGQQVTLSCSPISGHRSVSWYQQTPGQGLQFLFEYFSETQRNKGNFPGRFSGRQFSNSRSEMNVSTLELGDSALYLCASSYGTSGTGELFFGEGSRLTVL.

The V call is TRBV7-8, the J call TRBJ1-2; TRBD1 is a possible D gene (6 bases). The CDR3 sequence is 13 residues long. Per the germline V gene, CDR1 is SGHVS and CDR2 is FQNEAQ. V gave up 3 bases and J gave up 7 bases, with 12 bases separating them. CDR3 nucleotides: TGTGCCAGCAGCTTCGGGGGGCGCGTTGGCTACACCTTC. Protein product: CASSFGGRVGYTF.

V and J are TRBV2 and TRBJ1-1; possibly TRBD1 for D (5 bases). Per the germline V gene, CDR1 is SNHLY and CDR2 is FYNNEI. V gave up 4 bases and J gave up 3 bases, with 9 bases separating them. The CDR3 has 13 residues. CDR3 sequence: CASSGGVYTEAFF. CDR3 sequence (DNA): TGTGCCAGCAGTGGGGGCGTATACACTGAAGCTTTCTTT.

CDR3 DNA sequence: TGTGCCAGCAGCGTATTCTCCAGGGACACCGGGGAGCTGTTTTTT. Encoded protein: CASSVFSRDTGELFF. The chain links TRBV5-6 to TRBJ2-2, with D perhaps matching TRBD1 (5 bases). The V gene lost 4 bases and the J gene lost 3 bases, with 13 bases spanning the gap. Per germline, CDR1 SGHDT and CDR2 YYEEEE. The CDR3 totals 15 residues.

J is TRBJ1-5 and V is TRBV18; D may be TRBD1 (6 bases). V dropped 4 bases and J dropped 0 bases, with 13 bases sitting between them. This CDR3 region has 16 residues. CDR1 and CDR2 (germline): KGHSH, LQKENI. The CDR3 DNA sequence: TGTGCCAGCTCACAGGACAGCGCGTATAGCAATCAGCCCCAGCATTTT. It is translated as CASSQDSAYSNQPQHF.

CDR3 DNA sequence: TGTGCCAGCAGTTTAGGAGGCGGAGGGGGAGGGTCACCCCTCCACTTT. This codes for CASSLGGGGGGSPLHF. The genes are TRBV28 and TRBJ1-6; D perhaps matches TRBD1 (6 bases). The CDR3 has 16 residues. CDR1 and CDR2 (germline): MDHEN, SYDVKM. V was pared by 2 bases and J by 10 bases, with 18 bases between.